The 25 T cell receptor beta chains presented below share a single source sample, sequenced in a study of shared clonotypes between healthy human individuals. Cells designated naive CD8 were CD45RO-negative and were positively selected for CCR7, with terminally differentiated effector memory CD45RA+ cells excluded. Sequencing was performed with immunoSEQ multiplex PCR; in TCRdb, only in-frame clones are kept and a portion is missing. The sample has around 2,000,000 clones, more than 85% seen once. The sequenced sample consisted of naive CD8+ T cells from PBMCs. Source of these receptors: a man younger than 35 in good health. Some clones in this sample may be carry-over from other donors' samples.

V usage is TRBV5-4 and J usage is TRBJ2-7; D may be TRBD2 (6 bases). The CDR3 loop spans 13 amino acids. Looked up from germline, CDR1 is SGHNT and CDR2 is YYREEE (reference sequence). V was trimmed by 2 bases and J by 3 bases, leaving 9 bases between them. The CDR3 loop reads CASSFGGYYEQYF. DNA of the CDR3: TGTGCCAGCAGCTTCGGGGGTTACTACGAGCAGTACTTC.

The V call is TRBV7-9, the J call TRBJ1-1; tentative D call: TRBD1 (6 bases). The CDR3 totals 15 residues. Germline CDR1 is SEHNR and CDR2 is FQNEAQ (reference sequence). V lost 5 bases and J 4 bases, leaving 17 bases between the germline ends. The CDR3 is CASSPRGRGITEAFF. Here the CDR3 DNA reads TGTGCCAGCAGCCCCCGCGGCAGGGGAATCACTGAAGCTTTCTTT.

With regard to this clone: Different DNA sequences within this sample yield the same CDR3. The gene calls are TRBV5-1 and TRBJ2-3; D ambiguous. Germline CDR1 is SGHRS and CDR2 is YFSETQ. With 0 bases removed from V and 4 bases from J, the gap between germline ends came to 12 bases. The CDR3 consists of 15 residues. CDR3 sequence: CASSLGGLRADTQYF. CDR3 sequence (DNA): TGCGCCAGCAGCTTGGGAGGCCTCCGGGCAGATACGCAGTATTTT.

The chain carries TRBV7-9 and TRBJ2-7; 9 bases fit TRBD2. Germline assignment: CDR1 SEHNR and CDR2 FQNEAQ (reference sequence). The V and J ends lost 3 bases and 3 bases, in that order; junction bases with no gene match: 9. This CDR3 has 16 residues. In nucleotides, the CDR3 is TGTGCCAGCAGCTTTAATCCGGGACTAGCTGACTACGAGCAGTACTTC. Encoded protein: CASSFNPGLADYEQYF.

The chain couples TRBV27 to TRBJ1-5; possibly TRBD1 for D (5 bases). The CDR3 is 11 residues long. Germline V gene data show CDR1 as MNHEY and CDR2 as SMNVEV (reference sequence). Trimming took off 8 bases at V and 8 bases at J, with 10 bases between the two ends. CDR3 nucleotide sequence: TGTGCCAGCGGGCAGGGTGAGCCCCAGCATTTT. Its protein product is CASGQGEPQHF.

Only one count was recorded for this clone. The chain is built from TRBV30 and TRBJ1-2; TRBD1 agrees at 8 bases. The CDR3 totals 15 residues. V lost 3 bases to trimming and J lost 6 bases; unmatched junction nucleotides: 12. Germline-derived CDR1 and CDR2 are GTSNPN and SVGIG (reference sequence). CDR3 bases: TGTGCCTGGAGATCCCGACAGGGGCAATTTGATGGCTACACCTTC. Translation: CAWRSRQGQFDGYTF. The whole variable domain, remainder taken from reference TRBV30 and TRBJ1-2, is SQTIHQWPATLVQPVGSPLSLECTVEGTSNPNLYWYRQAAGRGLQLLFYSVGIGQISSEVPQNLSASRPQDRQFILSSKKLLLSDSGFYLCAWRSRQGQFDGYTFGSGTRLTVV.

This chain uses TRBV2 with TRBJ1-1; unclear D gene. With 6 bases removed from V and 3 bases from J, the gap between germline ends came to 11 bases. The CDR3 is made up of 13 amino acids. Germline CDR1 is SNHLY and CDR2 is FYNNEI. The CDR3 sequence is CASRSRLDTEAFF. The CDR3 bases are TGTGCCAGCAGGTCTCGCCTTGACACTGAAGCTTTCTTT.

V is TRBV9 and J is TRBJ2-2; D possibly corresponds to TRBD1 (6 bases). CDR1 and CDR2 (germline): SGDLS, YYNGEE. This CDR3 has 21 residues. V gave up 3 bases and J gave up 5 bases, with 32 bases separating them. The CDR3 sequence: CASSGPTGKKGERRPTGELFF. CDR3 in DNA: TGTGCCAGCAGCGGACCAACAGGGAAAAAGGGAGAACGGCGACCAACCGGGGAGCTGTTTTTT.

The chain joins TRBV19 to TRBJ1-1; 9 nucleotides agree with TRBD1. There are 15 residues in the CDR3. Unmatched junction bases numbered 5, after V lost 5 bases and J lost 1 base. Per germline, CDR1 LNHDA and CDR2 SQIVND (reference sequence). The CDR3: CASSPDRGGNTEAFF. The CDR3 DNA sequence: TGTGCCAGTAGTCCAGACAGGGGGGGGAACACTGAAGCTTTCTTT.

The sample holds one count of this clone. The gene calls are TRBV6-1 and TRBJ1-6; D is uncertain. Germline loops: CDR1 MNHNS, CDR2 SASEGT. The V end was cut by 6 bases, the J end by 9 bases, with 18 bases between. The CDR3 length is 15 residues. The CDR3 sequence is CASSPLGRDGSPLHF. The CDR3 DNA reads as TGTGCCAGCAGCCCACTGGGCAGAGACGGTTCACCCCTCCACTTT.

CDR3 sequence reads: CASSQDLGARTQYF. The CDR3 DNA reads TGTGCCAGCAGCCAAGATCTGGGGGCTAGGACCCAGTACTTC. The rearrangement joins TRBV14 to TRBJ2-5, with TRBD1 as a possible D gene (6 bases). CDR3 length: 14 residues. The germline CDR1 and CDR2 sequences are SGHDN and FVKESK. The ends were cut back, 0 bases at V and 7 bases at J, with 12 bases in the middle.

The CDR3 sequence is CASRLSCLWGKRGTGELFF. The CDR3 nucleotides read TGTGCAAGTCGCTTATCTTGTCTTTGGGGGAAGAGGGGCACCGGGGAGCTGTTTTTT. The V call is TRBV12-2, the J call TRBJ2-2. TRBV12-2 is marked as a pseudogene. There are 19 residues in the CDR3.

V gene TRBV6-5 combines with J gene TRBJ2-3, with 8 nucleotides matching TRBD1. The J segment lost 0 bases and the V segment lost 1 base, leaving 3 bases of the junction unmatched. The CDR3 consists of 16 residues. Germline assignment: CDR1 MNHEY and CDR2 SVGAGI. CDR3 in amino acids: CASSYLQGASTDTQYF. The CDR3 DNA follows: TGTGCCAGCAGTTACTTGCAGGGGGCGAGCACAGATACGCAGTATTTT.

This chain links TRBV30 with TRBJ1-1; tentative D call: TRBD1 (5 bases). The CDR3 contains 12 residues. Germline-derived CDR1 and CDR2 are GTSNPN and SVGIG (reference sequence). Trimming took off 4 bases at V and 6 bases at J, with 12 bases between the two ends. CDR3 region: CAWTLGDPEAFF. CDR3 nucleotides: TGTGCCTGGACCCTAGGGGATCCTGAAGCTTTCTTT.

This clone was observed a handful of times. The chain links TRBV30 to TRBJ1-2; 9 bases line up with TRBD1. J was trimmed by 11 bases and V by 0 bases; bases with no gene match: 1. The CDR3 has 11 amino acids. Germline CDR1 and CDR2: GTSNPN and SVGIG (reference sequence). CDR3 nucleotides: TGTGCCTGGAGTGTGGGACAGGGTTACACCTTC. It encodes CAWSVGQGYTF.

The V gene is TRBV28, the J gene TRBJ1-1; 9 nucleotides match TRBD1. Germline CDR1 reads MDHEN; CDR2 reads SYDVKM. The CDR3 runs 16 residues. The trim removed 5 bases at V and 5 bases at J, leaving 12 bases unmatched. CDR3 bases: TGTGCCAGCAGTCCGGGACAGGGAAGGGGCCAAACTGAAGCTTTCTTT. This gives the protein CASSPGQGRGQTEAFF. The full variable domain, with the rest looked up from reference TRBV28 and TRBJ1-1, is DVKVTQSSRYLVKRTGEKVFLECVQDMDHENMFWYRQDPGLGLRLIYFSYDVKMKEKGDIPEGYSVSREKKERFSLILESASTNQTSMYLCASSPGQGRGQTEAFFGQGTRLTVV.

The chain is built from TRBV28 and TRBJ2-1; D may correspond to TRBD1 or TRBD2 (5 bases each). The CDR3 spans 15 residues. The V end lost 3 bases, the J end lost 8 bases, and 17 bases lay between the germline ends. Germline lookup yields CDR1 MDHEN and CDR2 SYDVKM. Here the CDR3 DNA reads TGTGCCAGCAGTTTCCTTCGGGACCTTGGGTATGAGCAGTTCTTC. This codes for CASSFLRDLGYEQFF.

V and J are TRBV7-9 and TRBJ2-7; 10 bases match TRBD1. The length of the CDR3 is 15 residues. The ends lost 5 bases at V and 2 bases at J; junction bases unmatched: 6. Per the germline V gene, CDR1 is SEHNR and CDR2 is FQNEAQ (reference sequence). Here the CDR3 DNA reads TGTGCCAGCAGCGCCGGACAGGGGGGTCCCTACGAGCAGTACTTC. Encoded protein: CASSAGQGGPYEQYF.

CDR3 residues: CASSQEPSGRPPDTQYF. The CDR3 DNA sequence: TGCGCCAGCAGCCAAGAGCCTAGCGGGAGGCCTCCAGATACGCAGTATTTT. V usage is TRBV4-3 and J usage is TRBJ2-3; 11 nucleotides match TRBD2. This CDR3 contains 17 residues. Germline-derived CDR1 and CDR2 are LGHNA and YSLEER. V dropped 0 bases and J dropped 4; count of bases not matched to a gene: 6.

This clone has a single count. The chain uses TRBV7-9 and TRBJ2-1; TRBD1 matches at 11 bases. The CDR3 is made up of 15 amino acids. J was trimmed by 4 bases and V by 1 base; bases with no gene match: 0. Germline values: CDR1 SEHNR, CDR2 FQNEAQ (reference sequence). CDR3 sequence: CASSLGDRGYNEQFF. DNA of the CDR3: TGTGCCAGCAGCTTAGGGGACAGGGGGTACAATGAGCAGTTCTTC.

The V gene is TRBV6-5, the J gene TRBJ2-1; 8 nucleotides agree with TRBD2. CDR3 size: 13 residues. Unmatched junction bases numbered 7, after V lost 10 bases and J lost 5 bases. Germline loops: CDR1 MNHEY, CDR2 SVGAGI. CDR3 DNA sequence: TGTGCCACGCAGGATAGCGGGAACAATGAGCAGTTCTTC. This gives the protein CATQDSGNNEQFF.

Comments on this clone: At one of its ends the junction is not consistent with the germline gene, which may arise from a read error. The chain is built from TRBV11-2 and TRBJ2-2; 7 nucleotides line up with TRBD2. CDR1 is SGHAT and CDR2 is FQNNGV in the germline V gene. CDR3 size: 17 residues. CDR3 bases: TGTGCCAGCAGTCTCCCATATGGGGAGGGGACCACCGGGAAGCTGTTTTTT. It encodes CASSLPYGEGTTGKLFF.

The chain combines TRBV18 with TRBJ2-1; the match to TRBD2 covers 11 bases. Germline V gene data show CDR1 as KGHSH and CDR2 as LQKENI. The CDR3 is 15 amino acids. The V segment lost 4 bases and the J segment 7 bases; nucleotides outside the gene matches: 6. In DNA, the CDR3 is TGTGCCAGCTCACTGGGACTAGCGGTGGGTAATGAGCAGTTCTTC. Translated, it gives CASSLGLAVGNEQFF.

In the case of this clone: Other DNA sequences from this sample encode an identical CDR3 as well. CDR3 sequence reads: CSVGAGEETQYF. The CDR3 DNA follows: TGCAGCGTTGGGGCAGGGGAAGAGACCCAGTACTTC. V gene TRBV29-1 combines with J gene TRBJ2-5; TRBD1 is a possible D gene (6 bases). The CDR3 runs 12 residues. From germline, CDR1 is SQVTM and CDR2 ANQGSEA. V lost 4 bases to trimming and J lost 3 bases, with 9 bases between them.

DNA for the CDR3: TGCGCCAGCAGCCAAGATTTAACGGACGGGGTCTCCTACGAGCAGTACTTC. This encodes CASSQDLTDGVSYEQYF. The V gene is TRBV4-3, the J gene TRBJ2-7; TRBD2 is a possible D gene (5 bases). Per the germline V gene, CDR1 is LGHNA and CDR2 is YSLEER. V lost 0 bases and J lost 0, with 15 bases in between. The CDR3 contains 17 residues.